The source of this TCR beta chain is a study of blood T cell repertoires in COVID-19. Repertoires were generated with immunoSEQ multiplex PCR, while TCRdb's copy carries only in-frame clones and drops some. The sample carries a few hundred thousand clones, approximately 87% recorded once. The source of this sequence is a woman aged 45-59 years with acute or convalescent COVID-19. The sequenced sample consisted of peripheral blood.

CDR3 sequence (DNA): TGCAGTGCTAGTTCCCTTTTTCTTGCTAACTATGGCTACACCTTC. Amino acids: CSASSLFLANYGYTF. The chain links TRBV20-1 to TRBJ1-2; D gene uncertain. The CDR3 runs to 15 residues. Germline V gene lookup returns CDR1 DFQATT and CDR2 SNEGSKA (reference sequence). Trimming removed 3 bases from V and 0 bases from J, with 14 bases in between.